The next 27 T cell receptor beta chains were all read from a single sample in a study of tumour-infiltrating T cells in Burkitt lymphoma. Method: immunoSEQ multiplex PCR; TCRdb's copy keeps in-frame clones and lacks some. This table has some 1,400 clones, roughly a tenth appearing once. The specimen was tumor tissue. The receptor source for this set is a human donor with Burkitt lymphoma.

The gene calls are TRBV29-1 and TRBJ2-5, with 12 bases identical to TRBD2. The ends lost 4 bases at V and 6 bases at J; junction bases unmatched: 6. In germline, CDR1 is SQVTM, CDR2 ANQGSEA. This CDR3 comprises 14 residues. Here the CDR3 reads CSVVLAGGGKTQYF. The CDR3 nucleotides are TGCAGCGTTGTCCTAGCGGGGGGGGGAAAGACCCAGTACTTC.

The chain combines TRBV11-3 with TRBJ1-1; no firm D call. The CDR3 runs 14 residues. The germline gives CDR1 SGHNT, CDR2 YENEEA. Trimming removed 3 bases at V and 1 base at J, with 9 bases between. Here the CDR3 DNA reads TGTGCCAGCAGCTTGGCACAACGGAACACTGAAGCTTTCTTT. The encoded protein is CASSLAQRNTEAFF.

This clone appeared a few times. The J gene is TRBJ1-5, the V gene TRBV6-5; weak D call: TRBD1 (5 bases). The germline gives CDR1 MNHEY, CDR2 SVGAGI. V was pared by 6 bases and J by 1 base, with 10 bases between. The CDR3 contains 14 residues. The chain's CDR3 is CASRLGGSNQPQHF. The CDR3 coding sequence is TGTGCCAGCAGACTCGGGGGAAGCAATCAGCCCCAGCATTTT.

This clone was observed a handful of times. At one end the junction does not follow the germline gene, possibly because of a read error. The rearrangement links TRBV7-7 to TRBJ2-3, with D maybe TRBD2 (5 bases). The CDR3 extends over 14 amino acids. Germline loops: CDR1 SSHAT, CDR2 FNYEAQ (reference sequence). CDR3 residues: CASSLTGSIDTQYF. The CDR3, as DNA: TGTGCCAGCAGCCTTACGGGGAGCATAGATACGCAGTATTTT.

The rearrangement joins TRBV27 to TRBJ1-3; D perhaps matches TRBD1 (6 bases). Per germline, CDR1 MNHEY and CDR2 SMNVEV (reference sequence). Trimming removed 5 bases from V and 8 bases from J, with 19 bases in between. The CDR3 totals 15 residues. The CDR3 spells CASSRGGSLPDTIYF. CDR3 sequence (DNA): TGTGCCAGCAGTCGGGGGGGCAGTCTCCCGGACACCATATATTTT.

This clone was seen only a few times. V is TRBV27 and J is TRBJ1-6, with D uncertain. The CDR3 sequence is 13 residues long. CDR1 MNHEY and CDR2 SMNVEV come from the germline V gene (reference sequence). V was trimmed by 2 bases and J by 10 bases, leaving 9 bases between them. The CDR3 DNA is TGTGCCAGCAGTTTAAGTCCGAGCTCACCCCTCCACTTT. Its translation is CASSLSPSSPLHF.

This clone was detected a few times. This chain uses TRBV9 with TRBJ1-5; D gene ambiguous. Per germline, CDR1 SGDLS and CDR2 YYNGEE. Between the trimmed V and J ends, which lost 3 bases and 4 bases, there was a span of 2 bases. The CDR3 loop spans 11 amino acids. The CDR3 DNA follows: TGTGCCAGCAGCGAGAATCAGCCCCAGCATTTT. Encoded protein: CASSENQPQHF.

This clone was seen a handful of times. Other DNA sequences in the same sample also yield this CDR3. The CDR3, as DNA: TGTGCCAGCAGCTCCACCCGGGGGGGCTCGAACACTGAAGCTTTCTTT. Translating gives CASSSTRGGSNTEAFF. V is TRBV7-6 and J is TRBJ1-1, with D perhaps matching TRBD1 (6 bases). Trimming pared 4 bases from V and 1 base from J, leaving 16 bases between. The CDR3 has 16 residues. Germline V CDR1 and CDR2: SGHVS, FNYEAQ. Full variable domain (rest looked up from reference TRBV7-6 and TRBJ1-1): GAGVSQSPRYKVTKRGQDVALRCDPISGHVSLYWYRQALGQGPEFLTYFNYEAQQDKSGLPNDRFSAERPEGSISTLTIQRTEQRDSAMYRCASSSTRGGSNTEAFFGQGTRLTVV.

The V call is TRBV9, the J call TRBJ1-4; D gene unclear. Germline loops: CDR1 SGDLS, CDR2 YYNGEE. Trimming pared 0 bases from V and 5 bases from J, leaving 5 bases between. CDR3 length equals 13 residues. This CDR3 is CASSVEPNEKLFF. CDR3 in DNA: TGTGCCAGCAGCGTAGAACCCAATGAAAAACTGTTTTTT.

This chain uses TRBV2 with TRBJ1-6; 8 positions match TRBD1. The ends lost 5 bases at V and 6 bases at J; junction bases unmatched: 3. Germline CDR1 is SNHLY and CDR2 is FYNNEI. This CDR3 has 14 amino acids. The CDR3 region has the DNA TGTGCCAGCAGTAGGACAGGGTCTAATTCACCCCTCCACTTT. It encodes CASSRTGSNSPLHF.

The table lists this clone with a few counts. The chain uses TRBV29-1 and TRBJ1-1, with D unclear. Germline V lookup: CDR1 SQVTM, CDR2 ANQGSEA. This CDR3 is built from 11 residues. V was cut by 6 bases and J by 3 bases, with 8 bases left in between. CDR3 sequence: CSVDTDTEAFF. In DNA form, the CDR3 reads TGCAGCGTAGATACGGACACTGAAGCTTTCTTT.

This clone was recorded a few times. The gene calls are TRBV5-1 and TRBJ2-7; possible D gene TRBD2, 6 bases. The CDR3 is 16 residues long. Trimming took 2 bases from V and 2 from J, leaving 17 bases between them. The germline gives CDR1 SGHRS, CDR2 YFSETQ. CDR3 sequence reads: CASSFVSGGRAYEQYF. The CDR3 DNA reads TGCGCCAGCAGCTTTGTATCCGGGGGAAGGGCCTACGAGCAGTACTTC.

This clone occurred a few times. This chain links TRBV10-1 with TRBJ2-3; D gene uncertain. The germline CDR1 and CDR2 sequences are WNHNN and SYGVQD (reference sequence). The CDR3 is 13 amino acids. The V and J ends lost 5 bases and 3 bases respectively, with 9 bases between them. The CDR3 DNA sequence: TGCGCCAGCAGTTCAGGAACAACAGATACGCAGTATTTT. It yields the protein CASSSGTTDTQYF.

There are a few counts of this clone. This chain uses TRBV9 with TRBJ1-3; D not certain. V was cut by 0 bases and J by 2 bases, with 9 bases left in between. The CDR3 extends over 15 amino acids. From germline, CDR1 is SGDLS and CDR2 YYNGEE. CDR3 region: CASSVEAGTGNTIYF. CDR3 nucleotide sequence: TGTGCCAGCAGCGTAGAGGCAGGTACTGGAAACACCATATATTTT.

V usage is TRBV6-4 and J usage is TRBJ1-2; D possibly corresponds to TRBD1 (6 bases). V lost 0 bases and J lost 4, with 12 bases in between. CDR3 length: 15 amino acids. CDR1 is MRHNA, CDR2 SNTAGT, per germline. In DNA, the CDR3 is TGTGCCAGCAGTGACTCCCCAGACAGGCCCTATGGCTACACCTTC. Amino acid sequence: CASSDSPDRPYGYTF.

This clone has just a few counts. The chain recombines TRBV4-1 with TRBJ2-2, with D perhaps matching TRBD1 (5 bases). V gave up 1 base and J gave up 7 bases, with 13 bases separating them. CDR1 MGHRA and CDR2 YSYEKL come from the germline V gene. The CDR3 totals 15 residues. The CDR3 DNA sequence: TGCGCCAGCAGCCAAGTCAGGTTTCAGGGCGGGGAGCTGTTTTTT. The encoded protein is CASSQVRFQGGELFF.

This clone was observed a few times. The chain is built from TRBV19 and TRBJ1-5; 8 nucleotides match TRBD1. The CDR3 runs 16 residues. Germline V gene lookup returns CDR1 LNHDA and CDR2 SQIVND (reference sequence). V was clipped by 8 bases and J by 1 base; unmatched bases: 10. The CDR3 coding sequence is TGTGCCAGTCTTGGACAGGGAATATTAAGCAATCAGCCCCAGCATTTT. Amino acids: CASLGQGILSNQPQHF.

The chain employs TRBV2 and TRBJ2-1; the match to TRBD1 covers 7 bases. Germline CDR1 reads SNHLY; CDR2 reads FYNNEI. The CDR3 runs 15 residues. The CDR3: CTTQLGQNNGNEQFF. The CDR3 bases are TGTACCACCCAATTGGGACAGAATAATGGCAATGAGCAGTTCTTC.

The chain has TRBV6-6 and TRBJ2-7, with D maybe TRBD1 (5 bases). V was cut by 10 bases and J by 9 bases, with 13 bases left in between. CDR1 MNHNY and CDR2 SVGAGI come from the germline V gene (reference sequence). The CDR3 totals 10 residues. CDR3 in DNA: TGTGCCACCCAGGGATTGGTGCAGTACTTC. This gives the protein CATQGLVQYF.

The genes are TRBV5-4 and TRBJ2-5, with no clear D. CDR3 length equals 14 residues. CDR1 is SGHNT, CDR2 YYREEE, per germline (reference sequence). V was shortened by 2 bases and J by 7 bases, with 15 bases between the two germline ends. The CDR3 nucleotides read TGTGCCAGCAGCTTCGAGTTTGTGGACGGGACCCAGTACTTC. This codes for CASSFEFVDGTQYF.

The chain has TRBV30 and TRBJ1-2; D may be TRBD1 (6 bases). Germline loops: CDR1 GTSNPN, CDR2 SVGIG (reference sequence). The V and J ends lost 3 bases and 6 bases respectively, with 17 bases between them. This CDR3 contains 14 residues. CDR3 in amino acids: CAWRGGDFWDGYTF. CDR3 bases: TGTGCCTGGAGAGGGGGTGATTTTTGGGATGGCTACACCTTC. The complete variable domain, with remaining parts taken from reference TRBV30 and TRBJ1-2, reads SQTIHQWPATLVQPVGSPLSLECTVEGTSNPNLYWYRQAAGRGLQLLFYSVGIGQISSEVPQNLSASRPQDRQFILSSKKLLLSDSGFYLCAWRGGDFWDGYTFGSGTRLTVV.

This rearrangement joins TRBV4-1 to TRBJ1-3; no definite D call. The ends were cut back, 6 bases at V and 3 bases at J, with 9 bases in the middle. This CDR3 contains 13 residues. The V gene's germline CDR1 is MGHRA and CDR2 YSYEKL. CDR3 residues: CASSLSSGNTIYF. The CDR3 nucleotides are TGCGCCAGCAGTCTGTCGAGTGGAAACACCATATATTTT.

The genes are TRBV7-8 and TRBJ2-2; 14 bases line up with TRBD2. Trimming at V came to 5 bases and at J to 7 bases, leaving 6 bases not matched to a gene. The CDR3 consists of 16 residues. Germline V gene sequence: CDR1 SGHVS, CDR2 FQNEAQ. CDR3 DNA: TGTGCCAGCAGCCTGACTAGCGGGGGGGTCATCGGGGAGCTGTTTTTT. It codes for CASSLTSGGVIGELFF.

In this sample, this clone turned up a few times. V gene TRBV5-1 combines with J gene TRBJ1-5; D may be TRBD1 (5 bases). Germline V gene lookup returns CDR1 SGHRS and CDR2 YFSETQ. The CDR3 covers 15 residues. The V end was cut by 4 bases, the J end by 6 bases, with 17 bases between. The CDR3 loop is CASSLRDPGIQPQHF. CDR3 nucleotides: TGCGCCAGCAGCCTCCGGGACCCGGGGATTCAGCCCCAGCATTTT. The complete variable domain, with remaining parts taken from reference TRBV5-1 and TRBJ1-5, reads KAGVTQTPRYLIKTRGQQVTLSCSPISGHRSVSWYQQTPGQGLQFLFEYFSETQRNKGNFPGRFSGRQFSNSRSEMNVSTLELGDSALYLCASSLRDPGIQPQHFGDGTRLSIL.

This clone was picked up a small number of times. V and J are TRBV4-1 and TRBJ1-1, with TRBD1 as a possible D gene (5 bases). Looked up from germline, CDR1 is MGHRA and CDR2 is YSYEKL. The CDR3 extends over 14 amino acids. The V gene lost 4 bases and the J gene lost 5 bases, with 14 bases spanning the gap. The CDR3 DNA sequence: TGCGCCAGCAGCCTTGAAGGTTGGGGGACTGAAGCTTTCTTT. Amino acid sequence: CASSLEGWGTEAFF.

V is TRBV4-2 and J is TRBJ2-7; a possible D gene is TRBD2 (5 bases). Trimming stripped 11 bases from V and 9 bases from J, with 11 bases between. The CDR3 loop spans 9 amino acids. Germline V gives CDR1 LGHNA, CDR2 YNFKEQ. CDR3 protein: CAPGVGQYF. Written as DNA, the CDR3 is TGTGCCCCCGGGGTCGGGCAGTACTTC.

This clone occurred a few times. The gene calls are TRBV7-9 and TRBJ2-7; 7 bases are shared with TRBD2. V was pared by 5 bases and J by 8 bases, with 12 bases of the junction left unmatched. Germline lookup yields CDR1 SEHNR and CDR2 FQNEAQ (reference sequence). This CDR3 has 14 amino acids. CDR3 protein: CASSPEVPGLKQYF. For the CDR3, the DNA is TGTGCCAGCAGCCCCGAAGTTCCGGGACTAAAGCAGTACTTC.